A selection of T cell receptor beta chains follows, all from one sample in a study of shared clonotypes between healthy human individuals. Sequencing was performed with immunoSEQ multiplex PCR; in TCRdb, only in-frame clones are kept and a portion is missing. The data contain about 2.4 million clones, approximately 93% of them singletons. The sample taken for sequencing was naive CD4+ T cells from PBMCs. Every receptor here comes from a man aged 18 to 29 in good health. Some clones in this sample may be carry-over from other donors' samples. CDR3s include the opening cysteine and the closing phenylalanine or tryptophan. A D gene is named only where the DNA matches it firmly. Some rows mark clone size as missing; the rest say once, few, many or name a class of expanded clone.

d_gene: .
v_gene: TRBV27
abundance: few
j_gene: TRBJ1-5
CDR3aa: CASRQFGLGGANQPQHF
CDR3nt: TGTGCCAGCCGACAGTTTGGACTGGGAGGGGCTAACCAGCCCCAGCATTTT

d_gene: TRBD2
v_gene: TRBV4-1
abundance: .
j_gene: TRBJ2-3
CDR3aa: CASSPWDYPNTDTQYF
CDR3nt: TGCGCCAGCAGCCCCTGGGACTATCCGAACACAGATACGCAGTATTTT

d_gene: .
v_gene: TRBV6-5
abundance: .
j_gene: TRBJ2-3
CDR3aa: CASSYSALRDTQYF
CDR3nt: TGTGCCAGCAGTTACTCTGCCCTCAGAGATACGCAGTATTTT

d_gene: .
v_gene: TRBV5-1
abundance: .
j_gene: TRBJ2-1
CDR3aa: CASSLGSSYNEQFF
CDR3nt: TGCGCCAGCAGCCTCGGTAGTTCCTACAATGAGCAGTTCTTC

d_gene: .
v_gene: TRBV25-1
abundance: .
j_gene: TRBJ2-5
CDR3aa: CASSLPGARETQYF
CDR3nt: TGTGCCAGCAGTCTCCCGGGGGCGAGGGAGACCCAGTACTTC

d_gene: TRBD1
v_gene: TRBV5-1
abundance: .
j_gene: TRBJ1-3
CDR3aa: CASSPQGELNSGNTIYF
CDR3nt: TGCGCCAGCAGCCCGCAGGGGGAACTTAACTCTGGAAACACCATATATTTT

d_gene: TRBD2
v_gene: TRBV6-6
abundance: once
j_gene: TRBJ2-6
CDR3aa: CASSYSGGMGANVLTF
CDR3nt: TGTGCCAGCAGTTACTCGGGGGGGATGGGGGCCAACGTCCTGACTTTC

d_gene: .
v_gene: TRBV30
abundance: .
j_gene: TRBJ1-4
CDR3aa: CAWSGFITGGLNEKLFF
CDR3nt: TGTGCCTGGAGTGGATTTATAACCGGGGGGCTTAATGAAAAACTGTTTTTT

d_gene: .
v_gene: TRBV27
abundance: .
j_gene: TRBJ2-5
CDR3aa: CASSLLSLGSKETQYF
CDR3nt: TGTGCCAGCAGTTTATTAAGCTTAGGCAGCAAAGAGACCCAGTACTTC

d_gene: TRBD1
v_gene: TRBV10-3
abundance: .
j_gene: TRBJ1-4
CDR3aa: CAIGRDSHNEKLFF
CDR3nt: TGTGCCATCGGCCGGGACAGCCATAATGAAAAACTGTTTTTT

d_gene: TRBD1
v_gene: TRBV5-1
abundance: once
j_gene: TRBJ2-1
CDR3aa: CASSFTGTGVHEQFF
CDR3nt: TGCGCCAGCAGCTTCACCGGGACAGGGGTCCATGAGCAGTTCTTC

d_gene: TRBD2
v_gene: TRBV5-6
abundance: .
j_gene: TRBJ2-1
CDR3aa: CASSFAGTSGSNEQFF
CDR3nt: TGTGCCAGCAGCTTCGCCGGGACTAGCGGGAGTAATGAGCAGTTCTTC

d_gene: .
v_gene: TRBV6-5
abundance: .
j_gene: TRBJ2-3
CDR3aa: CASRGQSDTQYF
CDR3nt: TGTGCCAGCAGAGGGCAGTCGGATACGCAGTATTTT

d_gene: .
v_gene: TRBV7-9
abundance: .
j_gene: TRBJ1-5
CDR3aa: CASSFDGNSNQPQHF
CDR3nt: TGTGCCAGCAGCTTCGACGGGAATAGCAATCAGCCCCAGCATTTT

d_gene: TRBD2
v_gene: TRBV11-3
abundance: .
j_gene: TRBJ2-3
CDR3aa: CASSLGLAGLTDTQYF
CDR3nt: TGTGCCAGCAGCTTAGGACTAGCGGGATTAACAGATACGCAGTATTTT

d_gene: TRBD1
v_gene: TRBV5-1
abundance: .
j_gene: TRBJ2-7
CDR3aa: CASSFLGTGGYEQYF
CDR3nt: TGCGCCAGCAGCTTCTTAGGGACAGGGGGCTACGAGCAGTACTTC

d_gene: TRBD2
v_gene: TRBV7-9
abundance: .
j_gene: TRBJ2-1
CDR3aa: CASSMGGGLYNEQFF
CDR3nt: TGTGCCAGCAGCATGGGCGGGGGGCTGTACAATGAGCAGTTCTTC

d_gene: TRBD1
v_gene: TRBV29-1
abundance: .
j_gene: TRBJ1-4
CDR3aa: CSVVTSWTGEGEKLFF
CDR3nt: TGCAGCGTTGTAACTTCCTGGACAGGGGAGGGGGAAAAACTGTTTTTT

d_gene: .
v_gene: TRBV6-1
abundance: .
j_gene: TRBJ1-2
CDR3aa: CASKGGGVHFYGYTF
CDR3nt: TGTGCCAGCAAGGGCGGGGGCGTACACTTCTATGGCTACACCTTC

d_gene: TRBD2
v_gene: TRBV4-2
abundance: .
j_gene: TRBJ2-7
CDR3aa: CASSQDPLAASYEQYF
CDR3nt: TGTGCCAGCAGCCAAGACCCACTAGCGGCGTCCTACGAGCAGTACTTC

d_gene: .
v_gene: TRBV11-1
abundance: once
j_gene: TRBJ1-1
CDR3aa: CASSPYGPNTEAFF
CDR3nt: TGTGCCAGCAGCCCCTATGGTCCGAACACTGAAGCTTTCTTT

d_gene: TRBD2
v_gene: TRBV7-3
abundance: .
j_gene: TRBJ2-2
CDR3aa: CASSLMVLAGPGELFF
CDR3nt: TGTGCCAGCAGCTTAATGGTCCTAGCGGGACCTGGGGAGCTGTTTTTT

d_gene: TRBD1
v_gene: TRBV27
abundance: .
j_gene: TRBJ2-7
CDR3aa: CASSANRGRLGEQYF
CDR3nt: TGTGCCAGCAGTGCGAACAGGGGGCGGTTGGGGGAGCAGTACTTC